This TCR beta chain was documented in a study of blood T cell repertoires in COVID-19. Germline V CDR1 and CDR2: SGHKS, YYEKEE (reference sequence). After removal of 4 bases from V and 6 bases from J, the junction contained 9 bases not matched to a gene. This CDR3 spans 15 amino acids. The repertoire was sequenced with immunoSEQ multiplex PCR; TCRdb's copy has only in-frame clones and lacks some. The sample lists some 250,000 clones; over 80% were seen once. Sequencing input: peripheral blood. This receptor was identified in a man aged 40-50 years with acute or convalescent COVID-19. The chain uses TRBV5-5 and TRBJ2-2; 7 bases agree with TRBD1. CDR3 sequence reads: CASSVHPGTAGELFF. CDR3 nucleotide sequence: TGTGCCAGCAGCGTACACCCCGGGACAGCCGGGGAGCTGTTTTTT.